This paragraph reports one TCR beta chain. Looked up from germline, CDR1 is GTSNPN and CDR2 is SVGIG (reference sequence). The CDR3 consists of 14 residues. Trimming left V 2 bases short and J 4 bases short, with 14 bases between. Measured with immunoSEQ multiplex PCR; TCRdb has only the in-frame clones, and not every one. This sample has 200,000 to 250,000 clones; about nine tenths occur once, and the top ten carry 5.5% to 6.5%. The sample is drawn from a study of blood T cell repertoires in COVID-19. About the research overall: Samples of COVID-19 (acute and convalescent) were obtained from the United States, Italy and Spain.

Sequenced: peripheral blood. This receptor was taken from a man aged 60 to 69 who had recovered from COVID-19. V and J are TRBV30 and TRBJ1-2; D not resolved. CDR3 bases: TGTGCCTGGAGTCTAGGTCTCCGTCTCTATGGCTACACCTTC. Protein: CAWSLGLRLYGYTF.